This T cell receptor beta chain was documented in a study of tumor and adjacent non-tumor tissue in lung cancer. As for this clonotype: Its antigen is not known. Being one base from a much bigger clone, this may be a read error.

A modified ARM-PCR protocol with three rounds of nested PCR amplified TCRbeta. MiXCR, applied by TCRdb to the multiplex PCR reads, yields one record per CDR3 protein. The table includes approximately 100,000 distinct CDR3 sequences, 75% detected once. Findings of the study overall: Tumor repertoires had a smaller top 100 clone share than normal lung. TCR diversity was significantly greater in tumor than normal lung tissue.

RNA was extracted from bulk tissue without any cell sorting. The sequence was collected from a woman aged 55-69 years with non-small cell lung cancer. The specimen sequenced was lung tumor tissue.

The CDR3 loop reads CASLPNQGSYDQYF. The CDR3 DNA follows: TGTGCCAGCCTCCCCAACCAGGGCTCCTACGACCAGTACTTC. The J gene is TRBJ2-7, the V gene TRBV6-5; tentatively, D is TRBD1 (5 bases). Germline CDR1 and CDR2: MNHEY and SVGAGI. The CDR3 covers 14 residues.